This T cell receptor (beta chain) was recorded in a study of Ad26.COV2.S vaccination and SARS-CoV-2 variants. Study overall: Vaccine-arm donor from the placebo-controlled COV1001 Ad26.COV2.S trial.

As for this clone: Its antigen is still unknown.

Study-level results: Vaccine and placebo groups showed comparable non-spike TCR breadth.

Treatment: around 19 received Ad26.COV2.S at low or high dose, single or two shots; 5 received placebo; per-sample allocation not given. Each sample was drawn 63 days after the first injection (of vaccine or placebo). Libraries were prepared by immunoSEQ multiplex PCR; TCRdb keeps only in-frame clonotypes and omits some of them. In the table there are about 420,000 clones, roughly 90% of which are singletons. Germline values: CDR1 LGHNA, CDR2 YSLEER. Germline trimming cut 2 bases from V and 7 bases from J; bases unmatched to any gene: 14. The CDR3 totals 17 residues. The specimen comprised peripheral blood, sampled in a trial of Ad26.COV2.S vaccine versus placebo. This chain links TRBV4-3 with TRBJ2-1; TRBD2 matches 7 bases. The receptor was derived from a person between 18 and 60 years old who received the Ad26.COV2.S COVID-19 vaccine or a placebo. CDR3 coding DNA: TGCGCCAGCAGCCAATCCCCGACTAGCCGGGAAATAAATGAGCAGTTCTTC. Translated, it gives CASSQSPTSREINEQFF.